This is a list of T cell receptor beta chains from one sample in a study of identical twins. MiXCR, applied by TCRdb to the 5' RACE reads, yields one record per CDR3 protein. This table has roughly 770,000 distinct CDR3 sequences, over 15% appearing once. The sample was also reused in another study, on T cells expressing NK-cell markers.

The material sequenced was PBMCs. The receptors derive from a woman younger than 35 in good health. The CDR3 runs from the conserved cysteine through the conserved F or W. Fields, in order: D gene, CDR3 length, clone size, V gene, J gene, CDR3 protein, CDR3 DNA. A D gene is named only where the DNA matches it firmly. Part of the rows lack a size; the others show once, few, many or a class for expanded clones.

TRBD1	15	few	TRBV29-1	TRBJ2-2	CSVDWTGGNTGELFF	TGCAGCGTCGACTGGACAGGGGGAAACACCGGGGAGCTGTTTTTT
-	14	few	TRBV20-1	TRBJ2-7	CSAKRGGASYEQYF	TGCAGTGCGAAAAGGGGGGGGGCCTCCTACGAGCAGTACTTC
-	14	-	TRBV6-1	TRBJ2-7	CASSLVGAISEQYF	TGTGCCAGCAGCCTAGTGGGGGCGATATCCGAGCAGTACTTC
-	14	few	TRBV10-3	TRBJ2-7	CAISLTGSSYEQYF	TGTGCCATCAGCCTGACTGGAAGCTCCTACGAGCAGTACTTC
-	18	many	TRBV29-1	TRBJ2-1	CSVEPHFRVQKDGNEQFF	TGCAGCGTTGAACCCCACTTTCGGGTTCAAAAGGATGGCAATGAGCAGTTCTTC
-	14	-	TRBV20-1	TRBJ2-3	CSAMHKPATDTQYF	TGCAGTGCTATGCATAAGCCTGCCACAGATACGCAGTATTTT
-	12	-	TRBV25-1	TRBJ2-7	CASEGLSYEQYF	TGTGCCAGCGAGGGCCTCTCCTACGAGCAGTACTTC
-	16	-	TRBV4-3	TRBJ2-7	CASSQVIGPTSYEQYF	TGCGCCAGCAGCCAAGTCATCGGGCCTACGTCCTACGAGCAGTACTTC
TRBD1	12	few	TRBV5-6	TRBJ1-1	CASSRDRGGAFF	TGTGCCAGCAGCCGAGACAGGGGGGGAGCTTTCTTT
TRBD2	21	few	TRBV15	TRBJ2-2	CATSSHLPGLAGVSNTGELFF	TGTGCCACCAGCAGCCACTTACCGGGACTAGCGGGAGTGTCGAACACCGGGGAGCTGTTTTTT